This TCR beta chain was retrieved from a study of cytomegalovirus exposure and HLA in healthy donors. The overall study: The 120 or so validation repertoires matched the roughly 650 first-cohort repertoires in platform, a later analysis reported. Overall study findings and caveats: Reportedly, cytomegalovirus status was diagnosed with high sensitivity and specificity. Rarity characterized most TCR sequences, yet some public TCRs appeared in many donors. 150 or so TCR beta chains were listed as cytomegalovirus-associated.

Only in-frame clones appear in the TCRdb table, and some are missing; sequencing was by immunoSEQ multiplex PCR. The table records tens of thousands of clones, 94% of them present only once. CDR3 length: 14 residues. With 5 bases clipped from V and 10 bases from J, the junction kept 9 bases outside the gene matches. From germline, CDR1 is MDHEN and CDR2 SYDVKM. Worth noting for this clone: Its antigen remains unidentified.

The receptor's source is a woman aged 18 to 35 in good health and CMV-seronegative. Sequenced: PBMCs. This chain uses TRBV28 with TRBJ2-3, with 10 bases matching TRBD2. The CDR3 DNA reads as TGTGCCAGCAGTCCGCCACCCGGGACTAGCGCGCAGTATTTT. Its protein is CASSPPPGTSAQYF.